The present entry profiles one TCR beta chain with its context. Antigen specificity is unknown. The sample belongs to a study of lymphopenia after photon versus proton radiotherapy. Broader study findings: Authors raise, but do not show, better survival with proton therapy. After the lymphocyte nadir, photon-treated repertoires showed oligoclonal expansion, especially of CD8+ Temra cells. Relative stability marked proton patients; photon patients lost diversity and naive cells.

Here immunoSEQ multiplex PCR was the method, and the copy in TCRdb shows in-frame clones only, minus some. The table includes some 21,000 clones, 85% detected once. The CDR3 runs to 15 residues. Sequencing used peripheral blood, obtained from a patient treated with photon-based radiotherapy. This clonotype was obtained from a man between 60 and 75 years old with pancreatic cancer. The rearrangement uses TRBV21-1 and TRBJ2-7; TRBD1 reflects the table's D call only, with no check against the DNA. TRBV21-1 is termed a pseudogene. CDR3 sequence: CASSKDGQGLDEQYF. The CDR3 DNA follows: TGTGCCAGCAGCAAAGACGGACAGGGTCTCGACGAGCAGTACTTC.